This T cell receptor beta chain was recorded in a study of cytomegalovirus exposure and HLA in healthy donors. Here immunoSEQ multiplex PCR was the method, and the copy in TCRdb shows in-frame clones only, minus some. Among roughly 310,000 clones, approximately 88% were seen once, and the ten largest hold roughly 0.88%. Overall study results and limits: Reported performance of the classifier showed diagnosis of cytomegalovirus status with high specificity and sensitivity.

With regard to this clone: Its antigen remains unidentified.

The CDR3 sequence is 19 residues long. Trimming pared 0 bases from V and 4 bases from J, leaving 24 bases between. Germline V CDR1 and CDR2: LGHNA, YSLEER. Sequencing used PBMCs. The chain joins TRBV4-3 to TRBJ1-2, with D possibly being TRBD1 (6 bases). This sequence was found in a young man in good health and CMV-seronegative. The CDR3 nucleotides are TGCGCCAGCAGCCAAGATCGGTACGGGGCCCAGCAGGGGATCTATGGCTACACCTTC. Protein sequence: CASSQDRYGAQQGIYGYTF.